The 27 T cell receptor beta chains presented below share a single source sample, sequenced in a study of OX40 agonist ivuxolimab in advanced cancers. Profiled with immunoSEQ multiplex PCR; TCRdb holds only in-frame clones, not every one. The sample contains about 98,000 clones, around nine tenths of which appear only once. Here the sequenced sample was CD4+ or CD8+ T cells sorted from blood, taken in a trial of the OX40 agonist ivuxolimab. Receptor source: an adult with an advanced solid tumor such as melanoma, head and neck, liver or kidney cancer.

A few counts support this clone. Other DNA sequences of this sample code for an identical CDR3. The chain recombines TRBV5-1 with TRBJ1-1; tentatively, D is TRBD1 (5 bases). CDR1 and CDR2 (germline): SGHRS, YFSETQ. The CDR3 contains 14 residues. V lost 4 bases to trimming and J lost 3 bases, with 13 bases between them. CDR3 loop: CASSPRGGDTEAFF. The CDR3 nucleotides read TGCGCCAGCAGCCCACGTGGGGGTGACACTGAAGCTTTCTTT. Full variable domain (rest looked up from reference TRBV5-1 and TRBJ1-1): KAGVTQTPRYLIKTRGQQVTLSCSPISGHRSVSWYQQTPGQGLQFLFEYFSETQRNKGNFPGRFSGRQFSNSRSEMNVSTLELGDSALYLCASSPRGGDTEAFFGQGTRLTVV.

The V gene is TRBV4-3, the J gene TRBJ1-6; TRBD1 is a possible D gene (6 bases). The germline V and J ends were trimmed by 0 bases and 7 bases, with 13 bases remaining between them. Per the germline V gene, CDR1 is LGHNA and CDR2 is YSLEER. The CDR3 consists of 16 residues. CDR3 residues: CASSQDPRTDNSPLHF. CDR3 nucleotides: TGCGCCAGCAGCCAAGACCCACGGACAGACAATTCACCCCTCCACTTT.

The chain uses TRBV6-1 and TRBJ1-1; D ambiguous. V was pared by 7 bases and J by 5 bases, with 11 bases between. This CDR3 has 12 amino acids. Germline V gene sequence: CDR1 MNHNS, CDR2 SASEGT. The CDR3 DNA reads as TGTGCCAGCATACTCATGGGGACTGAAGCTTTCTTT. Translating gives CASILMGTEAFF.

The chain couples TRBV7-8 to TRBJ2-3; the D call may be TRBD1 or TRBD2 (5 bases each). The CDR3 consists of 15 residues. V was cut by 5 bases and J by 4 bases, with 16 bases left in between. CDR1 is SGHVS and CDR2 is FQNEAQ in the germline V gene. The CDR3 protein is CASSVLNLGADTQYF. CDR3 bases: TGTGCCAGCAGCGTCTTAAACTTGGGGGCAGATACGCAGTATTTT.

The chain employs TRBV5-4 and TRBJ1-4, with D possibly TRBD1 on 6 matching bases. Germline assignment: CDR1 SGHNT and CDR2 YYREEE (reference sequence). The CDR3 loop spans 15 amino acids. Trimming removed 4 bases at V and 3 bases at J, with 13 bases between. CDR3 sequence: CASSIQGGSNEKLFF. The CDR3 coding sequence is TGTGCCAGCAGCATACAGGGAGGCTCTAATGAAAAACTGTTTTTT.

The J gene is TRBJ1-2, the V gene TRBV4-3; the D is unclear. The CDR3 sequence is 14 residues long. V lost 0 bases, J lost 8 bases, and 13 bases lay in between. Germline V gene data show CDR1 as LGHNA and CDR2 as YSLEER. The CDR3 here is CASSQEVGGRGYTF. In nucleotides, the CDR3 is TGCGCCAGCAGCCAAGAGGTGGGAGGGAGAGGCTACACCTTC.

This clone was recorded once. The chain uses TRBV7-2 and TRBJ2-7; tentatively, D is TRBD2 (6 bases). V was shortened by 0 bases and J by 3 bases, with 12 bases between the two germline ends. The length of the CDR3 is 15 residues. CDR1 and CDR2 from the germline V gene are SGHTA and FQGNSA. The CDR3 DNA sequence: TGTGCCAGCAGCTTAGCGGGACTCATGATCTACGAGCAGTACTTC. Residues: CASSLAGLMIYEQYF.

The chain couples TRBV15 to TRBJ2-3; perhaps TRBD2 as D (6 bases). The CDR3 is 13 amino acids. CDR1 LNHNV and CDR2 YYDKDF come from the germline V gene (reference sequence). The V end lost 5 bases, the J end lost 6 bases, and 12 bases lay between the germline ends. CDR3 nucleotides: TGTGCCACCAGCTCCCCCGCGGGGGATACGCAGTATTTT. It translates to CATSSPAGDTQYF. The variable domain in full, with the rest retrieved from reference TRBV15 and TRBJ2-3, is DAMVIQNPRYQVTQFGKPVTLSCSQTLNHNVMYWYQQKSSQAPKLLFHYYDKDFNNEADTPDNFQSRRPNTSFCFLDIRSPGLGDTAMYLCATSSPAGDTQYFGPGTRLTVL.

CDR3 DNA sequence: TGTGCCAGCAGTGAAGCGTTCGGGACAGCCTACAATCAGCCCCAGCATTTT. Translation: CASSEAFGTAYNQPQHF. This chain joins TRBV6-1 and TRBJ1-5, with 7 bases aligning to TRBD1. Germline V lookup: CDR1 MNHNS, CDR2 SASEGT. Trimming at V came to 0 bases and at J to 3 bases, leaving 8 bases not matched to a gene. The CDR3 consists of 17 residues.

This sequence joins TRBV6-5 and TRBJ1-5, with D unclear. V gave up 0 bases and J gave up 6 bases, with 15 bases separating them. Germline CDR1 is MNHEY and CDR2 is SVGAGI. The CDR3 consists of 16 residues. CDR3 sequence (DNA): TGTGCCAGCAGTTACTCCAGGCCCATAGGCGGTCAGCCCCAGCATTTT. Protein product: CASSYSRPIGGQPQHF.

The gene calls are TRBV5-1 and TRBJ2-1; the match to TRBD1 covers 7 bases. Germline V gene data show CDR1 as SGHRS and CDR2 as YFSETQ. The CDR3 runs 17 residues. After removal of 1 base from V and 3 bases from J, the junction contained 10 bases not matched to a gene. CDR3 sequence: CASSLSPQGLDYNEQFF. The CDR3 coding sequence is TGCGCCAGCAGCTTGAGCCCACAGGGGTTAGACTACAATGAGCAGTTCTTC.

This chain joins TRBV4-3 and TRBJ2-2; TRBD2 matches at 11 bases. The CDR3 is made up of 16 amino acids. V shed 4 bases, J shed 1 base, and the junction held 2 bases outside the gene matches. Germline-derived CDR1 and CDR2 are LGHNA and YSLEER. CDR3 region: CASSRLAGMNTGELFF. The CDR3 nucleotides read TGCGCCAGCAGCCGACTAGCGGGGATGAACACCGGGGAGCTGTTTTTT.

The gene calls are TRBV7-2 and TRBJ2-7, with D perhaps given as TRBD1 or TRBD2 (5 bases each). This CDR3 comprises 14 residues. Trimming removed 2 bases from V and 1 base from J, with 9 bases in between. The germline V gene encodes CDR1 SGHTA and CDR2 FQGNSA. CDR3 in DNA: TGTGCCAGCAGCTTACAGGGACCGTCCTACGAGCAGTACTTC. Encoded protein: CASSLQGPSYEQYF.

The V and J genes are TRBV4-2 and TRBJ1-6; weak D call: TRBD1 (5 bases). Trimming stripped 1 base from V and 8 bases from J, with 12 bases between. This CDR3 is built from 15 residues. Germline assignment: CDR1 LGHNA and CDR2 YNFKEQ. The CDR3 DNA sequence: TGTGCCAGCAGCCAAGCACGGGACGGCGATTCACCCCTCCACTTT. Protein: CASSQARDGDSPLHF.

CDR3 sequence (DNA): TGTGCCAGCATCCGAGGGACAAAGGATTCCGAGCAGTACTTC. This sequence encodes CASIRGTKDSEQYF. The chain recombines TRBV2 with TRBJ2-7; possibly TRBD1 for D (6 bases). The CDR3 loop spans 14 amino acids. V lost 7 bases and J 6 bases, leaving 19 bases between the germline ends. Germline V gene lookup returns CDR1 SNHLY and CDR2 FYNNEI.

With respect to this clone: In the same sample, other DNA sequences code for this CDR3. The V call is TRBV27, the J call TRBJ2-7; TRBD1 matches 10 bases. The CDR3 has 14 amino acids. Per the germline V gene, CDR1 is MNHEY and CDR2 is SMNVEV (reference sequence). The V and J ends lost 6 bases and 3 bases, in that order; junction bases with no gene match: 5. The CDR3 nucleotides are TGTGCCAGCAGCCCGAGGACAGGGGGCTACGAGCAGTACTTC. Translating it yields CASSPRTGGYEQYF.

This sequence joins TRBV2 and TRBJ1-3, with 11 bases lining up with TRBD1. This CDR3 comprises 15 residues. Germline V lookup: CDR1 SNHLY, CDR2 FYNNEI. J was trimmed by 6 bases and V by 2 bases; bases with no gene match: 3. CDR3 in DNA: TGTGCCAGCAGTGAACGGACAGGGGGCGTAAACACCATATATTTT. This encodes CASSERTGGVNTIYF.

The chain combines TRBV6-1 with TRBJ2-3, with 8 bases fitting TRBD2. The length of the CDR3 is 14 residues. Germline CDR1 MNHNS, CDR2 SASEGT. Losses at the gene ends were 11 bases for V and 6 bases for J; bases not matched to a gene: 13. The CDR3: CAGRNRGGPDTQYF. DNA for the CDR3: TGTGCCGGTCGAAACCGGGGGGGCCCGGATACGCAGTATTTT.

The rearrangement uses TRBV5-1 and TRBJ2-6, with D hard to call. The CDR3 covers 14 residues. V gave up 6 bases and J gave up 3 bases, with 10 bases separating them. Germline V CDR1 and CDR2: SGHRS, YFSETQ. CDR3 bases: TGCGCCAGCATACCCGGGCATGGGGCCAACGTCCTGACTTTC. This codes for CASIPGHGANVLTF.

This rearrangement joins TRBV14 to TRBJ2-1; D uncertain. The CDR3 sequence is 13 residues long. Germline V gene sequence: CDR1 SGHDN, CDR2 FVKESK. The V end was cut by 5 bases, the J end by 4 bases, with 9 bases between. CDR3 in DNA: TGTGCCAGCAGCTTACTGCGATACAATGAGCAGTTCTTC. This translates into CASSLLRYNEQFF. Together with reference TRBV14 and TRBJ2-1, the CDR3 gives the full variable domain: EAGVTQFPSHSVIEKGQTVTLRCDPISGHDNLYWYRRVMGKEIKFLLHFVKESKQDESGMPNNRFLAERTGGTYSTLKVQPAELEDSGVYFCASSLLRYNEQFFGPGTRLTVL.

This clone was counted a single time. V gene TRBV2 combines with J gene TRBJ2-5, with a possible D match to TRBD1 (6 bases). V shed 2 bases and J shed 5 bases, with 15 bases lying between them. This CDR3 has 15 amino acids. Germline CDR1 and CDR2: SNHLY and FYNNEI. The CDR3 is CASSERWGLEETQYF. The CDR3 bases are TGTGCCAGCAGTGAACGATGGGGGCTTGAGGAGACCCAGTACTTC. Full variable domain (remainder filled in from reference TRBV2 and TRBJ2-5): EPEVTQTPSHQVTQMGQEVILRCVPISNHLYFYWYRQILGQKVEFLVSFYNNEISEKSEIFDDQFSVERPDGSNFTLKIRSTKLEDSAMYFCASSERWGLEETQYFGPGTRLLVL.

This clone was observed a single time. The chain employs TRBV9 and TRBJ2-1, with D perhaps matching TRBD2 (5 bases). Looked up from germline, CDR1 is SGDLS and CDR2 is YYNGEE. The CDR3 runs to 13 residues. Trimming removed 0 bases from V and 8 bases from J, with 9 bases in between. CDR3 nucleotides: TGTGCCAGCAGCGTAGCGGGAATCGATGAGCAGTTCTTC. As protein: CASSVAGIDEQFF. Based on the CDR3 plus reference TRBV9 and TRBJ2-1, the full variable domain is DSGVTQTPKHLITATGQRVTLRCSPRSGDLSVYWYQQSLDQGLQFLIQYYNGEERAKGNILERFSAQQFPDLHSELNLSSLELGDSALYFCASSVAGIDEQFFGPGTRLTVL.

The chain carries TRBV6-1 and TRBJ2-3, with 7 bases fitting TRBD1. The ends lost 6 bases at V and 0 bases at J; junction bases unmatched: 3. The CDR3 has 14 amino acids. Germline CDR1 and CDR2: MNHNS and SASEGT. The CDR3 DNA reads TGTGCCAGCAGGTGGGACAGAAGCACAGATACGCAGTATTTT. Protein: CASRWDRSTDTQYF.

J is TRBJ1-5 and V is TRBV7-8; maybe TRBD1 (5 bases). This CDR3 region has 16 residues. Germline V gene lookup returns CDR1 SGHVS and CDR2 FQNEAQ. The ends were cut back, 5 bases at V and 3 bases at J, with 17 bases in the middle. The CDR3 loop is CASSRVGGTDNQPQHF. The CDR3 region has the DNA TGTGCCAGCAGCCGGGTGGGTGGGACTGACAATCAGCCCCAGCATTTT.

The chain is built from TRBV6-1 and TRBJ1-2, with no clear D. CDR3 length: 12 residues. CDR1 is MNHNS, CDR2 SASEGT, per germline. V lost 8 bases to trimming and J lost 6 bases, with 13 bases between them. DNA for the CDR3: TGTGCCAGCTCTGGGATTTACGATGGCTACACCTTC. Amino acid sequence: CASSGIYDGYTF.

This clone was detected once. The rearrangement joins TRBV7-7 to TRBJ2-5; no firm D call. Trimming removed 5 bases from V and 1 base from J, with 2 bases in between. Germline V gene data show CDR1 as SSHAT and CDR2 as FNYEAQ (reference sequence). The CDR3 runs to 11 residues. CDR3 region: CASSLQETQYF. As DNA, the CDR3 is TGTGCCAGCAGCCTCCAAGAGACCCAGTACTTC.

The chain links TRBV5-1 to TRBJ2-2; D gene ambiguous. This CDR3 is built from 13 residues. Germline V gene sequence: CDR1 SGHRS, CDR2 YFSETQ. V lost 0 bases, J lost 9 bases, and 9 bases lay in between. This CDR3 reads CASSLGSSRELFF. The CDR3, as DNA: TGCGCCAGCAGCTTGGGCAGTTCAAGGGAGCTGTTTTTT.